This T cell receptor (beta chain) was captured in a study of blood T cell repertoires in COVID-19. The CDR3 is 15 residues long. Per germline, CDR1 SGHAT and CDR2 FQDESV (reference sequence). V was cut by 5 bases and J by 3 bases, with 17 bases left in between. Here immunoSEQ multiplex PCR was the method, and the copy in TCRdb shows in-frame clones only, minus some. The data contain hundreds of thousands of clones, under 90% of them singletons. Individuals aged about 18 to 95 years were recruited from roughly 23 US areas. Cohort assignment relied on participant-reported clinical history. Either two negative PCRs, clearance, or symptom resolution qualified Cohort 3 donors as recovered.

The source of this sequence is a man in his forties who had recovered from COVID-19. The chain links TRBV11-1 to TRBJ2-7; TRBD2 is a possible D gene (7 bases). The material sequenced was PBMCs or T cells enriched from blood (not recorded which). CDR3 protein: CASSRMGGPDYEQYF. CDR3 DNA: TGTGCCAGCAGCAGGATGGGGGGGCCGGACTACGAGCAGTACTTC.